Reported below is one T cell receptor beta chain. This specimen belongs to a study of blood T cell repertoires in COVID-19. The CDR3 extends over 13 amino acids. Per the germline V gene, CDR1 is LNHDA and CDR2 is SQIVND (reference sequence). The V end was cut by 3 bases, the J end by 6 bases, with 10 bases between. Some clones are missing from TCRdb's copy, which holds only in-frame ones; the method was immunoSEQ multiplex PCR. The sample has roughly 260,000 clones, around 90% seen once; the top ten hold around 2.5%. The TCR sequence derives from a person under 35 with COVID-19, enrolled during active disease. The specimen was peripheral blood. The chain is built from TRBV19 and TRBJ2-3; D unresolved. For the CDR3, the DNA is TGTGCCAGTAGTATTAGCCCCAGCGATACGCAGTATTTT. Translating gives CASSISPSDTQYF.